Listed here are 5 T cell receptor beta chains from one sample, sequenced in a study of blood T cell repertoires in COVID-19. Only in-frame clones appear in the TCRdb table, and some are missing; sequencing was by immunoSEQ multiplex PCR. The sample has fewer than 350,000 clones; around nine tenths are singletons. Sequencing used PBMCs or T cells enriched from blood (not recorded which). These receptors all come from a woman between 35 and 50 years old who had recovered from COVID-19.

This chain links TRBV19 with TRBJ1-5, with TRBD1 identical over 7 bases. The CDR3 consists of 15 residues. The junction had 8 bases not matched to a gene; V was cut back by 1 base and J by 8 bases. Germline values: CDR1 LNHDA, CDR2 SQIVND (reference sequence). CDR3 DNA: TGTGCCAGTAGTATAGCCCCGCGAGGGGGCGAGCCCCAGCATTTT. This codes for CASSIAPRGGEPQHF.

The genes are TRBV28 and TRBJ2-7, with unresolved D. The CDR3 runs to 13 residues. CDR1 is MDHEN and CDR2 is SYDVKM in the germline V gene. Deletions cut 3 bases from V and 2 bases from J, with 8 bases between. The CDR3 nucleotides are TGTGCCAGCAGTTTTCATGGGCCCTACGAGCAGTACTTC. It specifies CASSFHGPYEQYF.

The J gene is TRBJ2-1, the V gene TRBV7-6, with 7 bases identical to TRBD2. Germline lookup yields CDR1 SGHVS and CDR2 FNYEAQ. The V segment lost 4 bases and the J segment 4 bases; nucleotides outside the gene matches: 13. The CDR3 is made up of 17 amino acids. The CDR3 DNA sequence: TGTGCCAGCAGCTCCCAAGGCCCGCGGGGGTCGTACAATGAGCAGTTCTTC. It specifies CASSSQGPRGSYNEQFF.

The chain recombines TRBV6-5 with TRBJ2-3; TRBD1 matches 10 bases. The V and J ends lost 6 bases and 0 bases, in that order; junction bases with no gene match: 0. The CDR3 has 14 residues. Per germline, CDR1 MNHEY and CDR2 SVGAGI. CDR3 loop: CASRGQGSTDTQYF. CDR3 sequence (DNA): TGTGCCAGCAGGGGACAGGGGAGCACAGATACGCAGTATTTT.

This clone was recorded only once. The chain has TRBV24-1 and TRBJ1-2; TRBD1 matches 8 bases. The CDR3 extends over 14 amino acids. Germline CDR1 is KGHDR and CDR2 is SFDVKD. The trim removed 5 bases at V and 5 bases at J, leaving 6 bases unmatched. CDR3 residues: CATSGQGAGYGYTF. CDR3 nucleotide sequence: TGTGCCACCAGTGGCCAGGGGGCAGGGTATGGCTACACCTTC.